The 30 T cell receptor beta chains reported below all come from one sample, sequenced in a study of cytomegalovirus exposure and HLA in healthy donors. The PCR had 60 Vbeta and 13 Jbeta primers. TCRdb keeps only in-frame clones here, not all; method: immunoSEQ multiplex PCR. The table records approximately 220,000 clones, over 60% of them present only once. Sequencing was done on a sample of PBMCs. The receptors here all came from a man younger than 35 in good health and CMV-seronegative.

This clone occurred a few times. The chain employs TRBV2 and TRBJ2-2; possible D gene TRBD2, 6 bases. This CDR3 spans 15 amino acids. The germline CDR1 and CDR2 sequences are SNHLY and FYNNEI. Between the trimmed V and J ends, which lost 5 bases and 3 bases, there was a span of 13 bases. CDR3 region: CASSRDLPYTGELFF. The CDR3 DNA sequence: TGTGCCAGCAGTCGGGACTTACCCTACACCGGGGAGCTGTTTTTT. Full variable domain (rest looked up from reference TRBV2 and TRBJ2-2): EPEVTQTPSHQVTQMGQEVILRCVPISNHLYFYWYRQILGQKVEFLVSFYNNEISEKSEIFDDQFSVERPDGSNFTLKIRSTKLEDSAMYFCASSRDLPYTGELFFGEGSRLTVL.

As concerns this clone: Likely a read error: the CDR3 ends without its conserved phenylalanine or tryptophan. The DNA is left out, because the CDR3 cannot be placed on it with certainty; the CDR3 is given as TCRdb lists it. The CDR3 region is CASSSPGLAGAPLI. V gene TRBV18 combines with J gene TRBJ2-3; TRBD2 was called by the table and not checked on the DNA. The germline V gene has CDR1 KGHSH and CDR2 LQKENI. The CDR3 sequence runs 14 residues, both termini included.

This chain links TRBV4-1 with TRBJ2-7; 11 bases match TRBD1. With 2 bases clipped from V and 3 bases from J, the junction kept 3 bases outside the gene matches. The CDR3 covers 15 residues. Looked up from germline, CDR1 is MGHRA and CDR2 is YSYEKL. DNA for the CDR3: TGCGCCAGCAGCCAAACCGGGACAGGGGGCTACGAGCAGTACTTC. Translating gives CASSQTGTGGYEQYF.

The chain combines TRBV28 with TRBJ1-5, with D possibly being TRBD1 (5 bases). The V gene lost 6 bases and the J gene lost 3 bases, with 12 bases spanning the gap. The V gene's germline CDR1 is MDHEN and CDR2 SYDVKM. CDR3 length equals 14 residues. DNA for the CDR3: TGTGCCAGCAGCCTAGGGGAGGTCAATCAGCCCCAGCATTTT. Translated, it gives CASSLGEVNQPQHF.

CDR3 bases: TGTGCCAGCAGTCTAGGTTACGGGGAGCTGTTTTTT. Its protein product is CASSLGYGELFF. This chain links TRBV27 with TRBJ2-2; D call uncertain. The V gene's germline CDR1 is MNHEY and CDR2 SMNVEV (reference sequence). This CDR3 spans 12 amino acids. V lost 5 bases to trimming and J lost 7 bases, with 8 bases between them.

This clone was found a few times. This sequence joins TRBV4-1 and TRBJ2-1; the D is unclear. The V gene's germline CDR1 is MGHRA and CDR2 YSYEKL. The CDR3 contains 13 residues. Trimming took off 2 bases at V and 3 bases at J, with 5 bases between the two ends. Here the CDR3 reads CASSQQVYNEQFF. The CDR3 nucleotides are TGCGCCAGCAGCCAACAGGTCTACAATGAGCAGTTCTTC.

The rearrangement uses TRBV19 and TRBJ1-1, with D perhaps matching TRBD1 (6 bases). Germline assignment: CDR1 LNHDA and CDR2 SQIVND (reference sequence). The germline V and J ends were trimmed by 5 bases and 0 bases, with 13 bases remaining between them. The length of the CDR3 is 15 residues. The CDR3 nucleotides read TGTGCCAGTAGTCAACCGCAGGGGCTGAACACTGAAGCTTTCTTT. It translates to CASSQPQGLNTEAFF.

V gene TRBV7-9 combines with J gene TRBJ1-5, with D uncertain. Germline CDR1 reads SEHNR; CDR2 reads FQNEAQ (reference sequence). The CDR3 has 16 amino acids. V was trimmed by 5 bases and J by 2 bases, leaving 16 bases between them. The CDR3 region has the DNA TGTGCCAGCAGCAAGGCAGACCTCGAGGGCAATCAGCCCCAGCATTTT. Amino acids: CASSKADLEGNQPQHF. Filled out from reference TRBV7-9 and TRBJ1-5, the complete variable domain reads DTGVSQNPRHKITKRGQNVTFRCDPISEHNRLYWYRQTLGQGPEFLTYFQNEAQLEKSRLLSDRFSAERPKGSFSTLEIQRTEQGDSAMYLCASSKADLEGNQPQHFGDGTRLSIL.

This clone was picked up one time. This chain connects TRBV18 to TRBJ2-3; 7 bases align to TRBD2. Germline values: CDR1 KGHSH, CDR2 LQKENI. The CDR3 totals 15 residues. The trim removed 3 bases at V and 0 bases at J, leaving 3 bases unmatched. The DNA for the CDR3 is TGTGCCAGCTCACCCGGGAGGCCGAGCACAGATACGCAGTATTTT. It encodes CASSPGRPSTDTQYF.

This clone was found a few times. V is TRBV18 and J is TRBJ1-1; D may be TRBD1 (6 bases). This CDR3 has 16 amino acids. The V and J ends lost 2 bases and 1 base respectively, with 14 bases between them. Per the germline V gene, CDR1 is KGHSH and CDR2 is LQKENI. Here the CDR3 reads CASSPNLGGGNTEAFF. Here the CDR3 DNA reads TGTGCCAGCTCACCAAATTTAGGGGGTGGGAACACTGAAGCTTTCTTT.

The genes are TRBV5-1 and TRBJ2-7; D might be TRBD2 (5 bases). The V and J ends lost 4 bases and 1 base respectively, with 21 bases between them. CDR3 length: 17 residues. The germline V gene has CDR1 SGHRS and CDR2 YFSETQ. The CDR3 spells CASSPPRGHGSSYEQYF. The CDR3 coding sequence is TGCGCCAGCAGCCCACCCCGAGGGCATGGGAGTTCCTACGAGCAGTACTTC. Supplemented by reference TRBV5-1 and TRBJ2-7, the full variable domain reads KAGVTQTPRYLIKTRGQQVTLSCSPISGHRSVSWYQQTPGQGLQFLFEYFSETQRNKGNFPGRFSGRQFSNSRSEMNVSTLELGDSALYLCASSPPRGHGSSYEQYFGPGTRLTVT.

This chain connects TRBV4-1 to TRBJ2-5; TRBD2 is a possible D gene (5 bases). The germline V gene encodes CDR1 MGHRA and CDR2 YSYEKL. The V gene lost 4 bases and the J gene lost 4 bases, with 13 bases spanning the gap. This CDR3 has 14 amino acids. The CDR3 coding sequence is TGCGCCAGCAGCCCGCCGGGGTACCCAGAGACCCAGTACTTC. Its protein is CASSPPGYPETQYF.

This clone was seen only a few times. This chain joins TRBV30 and TRBJ2-2, with 11 positions matching TRBD2. J lost 6 bases, V lost 2 bases, and 8 bases had no gene match. Germline-derived CDR1 and CDR2 are GTSNPN and SVGIG (reference sequence). This CDR3 comprises 16 residues. CDR3 residues: CAWSPYGLAGSGELFF. CDR3 DNA: TGTGCCTGGAGTCCTTACGGACTAGCGGGTTCCGGGGAGCTGTTTTTT.

This rearrangement joins TRBV6-1 to TRBJ1-4, with a weak D call TRBD1 (6 bases). The V gene's germline CDR1 is MNHNS and CDR2 SASEGT. The CDR3 length is 18 residues. V lost 4 bases and J lost 4, with 22 bases in between. This chain's CDR3 is CASSVTGRGSRFNEKLFF. The CDR3 bases are TGTGCCAGCAGTGTAACAGGGAGGGGTTCGCGATTTAATGAAAAACTGTTTTTT.

This rearrangement joins TRBV29-1 to TRBJ1-2; TRBD1 matches at 7 bases. CDR1 SQVTM and CDR2 ANQGSEA come from the germline V gene. This CDR3 region has 14 residues. J lost 1 base, V lost 4 bases, and 6 bases had no gene match. CDR3 sequence: CSVGRTGHNYGYTF. As DNA, the CDR3 is TGCAGCGTTGGTCGGACAGGTCATAACTATGGCTACACCTTC.

The rearrangement links TRBV19 to TRBJ2-7; 7 nucleotides match TRBD1. The germline gives CDR1 LNHDA, CDR2 SQIVND (reference sequence). V lost 5 bases and J lost 0; bases outside the gene matches: 7. The CDR3 has 15 residues. The CDR3 region is CASSPTGQLSYEQYF. The DNA for the CDR3 is TGTGCCAGTAGTCCGACGGGACAGCTCTCCTACGAGCAGTACTTC.

The count of this clone is one. The chain couples TRBV2 to TRBJ2-7, with 9 nucleotides matching TRBD1. The germline V gene has CDR1 SNHLY and CDR2 FYNNEI. This CDR3 has 15 residues. Losses at the gene ends were 8 bases for V and 2 bases for J; bases not matched to a gene: 10. The CDR3, as DNA: TGTGCCAGCTCGCTATCCGGGACAGGGACCTACGAGCAGTACTTC. Protein product: CASSLSGTGTYEQYF.

The chain joins TRBV5-1 to TRBJ1-2, with TRBD1 identical over 9 bases. The germline CDR1 and CDR2 sequences are SGHRS and YFSETQ. V was pared by 4 bases and J by 6 bases, with 7 bases of the junction left unmatched. There are 14 residues in the CDR3. The DNA for the CDR3 is TGCGCCAGCAGCCCGGGACAGGGATTTGATGGCTACACCTTC. It specifies CASSPGQGFDGYTF.

This chain joins TRBV29-1 and TRBJ1-1; D call uncertain. This CDR3 contains 11 residues. Per the germline V gene, CDR1 is SQVTM and CDR2 is ANQGSEA. V was clipped by 7 bases and J by 4 bases, with 10 bases between them. The chain's CDR3 is CSAKWSTEAFF. In nucleotides, the CDR3 is TGCAGCGCCAAGTGGAGCACTGAAGCTTTCTTT.

This clone appeared a few times. The CDR3 DNA reads as TGTGCCAGCATGCGCGGGGAGGGCCGGAGCACAGATACGCAGTATTTT. Its translation: CASMRGEGRSTDTQYF. The J gene is TRBJ2-3, the V gene TRBV5-4, with TRBD2 identical over 7 bases. In germline, CDR1 is SGHNT, CDR2 YYREEE (reference sequence). V gave up 6 bases and J gave up 0 bases; unmatched junction bases: 10. CDR3 length equals 16 residues.

The CDR3 DNA sequence: TGTGCCATCACGGAGGGAATTGGCTACGAGCAGTACTTC. This translates into CAITEGIGYEQYF. V is TRBV10-3 and J is TRBJ2-7; TRBD2 is a possible D gene (6 bases). With 7 bases removed from V and 3 bases from J, the gap between germline ends came to 13 bases. The CDR3 extends over 13 amino acids. CDR1 is ENHRY, CDR2 SYGVKD, per germline.

This chain uses TRBV7-9 with TRBJ2-7; 11 bases match TRBD2. The CDR3 spans 17 residues. Germline assignment: CDR1 SEHNR and CDR2 FQNEAQ (reference sequence). The trim removed 5 bases at V and 3 bases at J, leaving 12 bases unmatched. Here the CDR3 reads CASSPGGSGRAYYEQYF. In nucleotides, the CDR3 is TGTGCCAGCAGCCCCGGGGGTAGCGGGAGGGCCTACTACGAGCAGTACTTC.

The J gene is TRBJ1-1, the V gene TRBV4-1; perhaps TRBD1 as D (6 bases). Germline values: CDR1 MGHRA, CDR2 YSYEKL. Deletions cut 0 bases from V and 7 bases from J, with 15 bases between. The CDR3 has 15 residues. The CDR3: CASSQEMVGHNEAFF. CDR3 bases: TGCGCCAGCAGCCAAGAAATGGTGGGACACAATGAAGCTTTCTTT.

This sequence joins TRBV2 and TRBJ1-2; D not resolved. The V end was cut by 6 bases, the J end by 2 bases, with 16 bases between. The CDR3 covers 15 residues. CDR1 and CDR2 (germline): SNHLY, FYNNEI. The CDR3: CASSDPRAGNYGYTF. The DNA of the CDR3 is TGTGCCAGCAGCGATCCCCGGGCGGGGAACTATGGCTACACCTTC.

This clone was observed a handful of times. The chain employs TRBV5-1 and TRBJ1-1; 8 bases fit TRBD1. CDR1 and CDR2 (germline): SGHRS, YFSETQ. CDR3 length: 15 amino acids. Trimming cost V 4 bases and J 1 base; bases outside gene matches: 6. The DNA of the CDR3 is TGCGCCAGCAGCCTAAGGACAGGGAAGAACACTGAAGCTTTCTTT. Protein product: CASSLRTGKNTEAFF.

J is TRBJ2-5 and V is TRBV5-4; 16 bases align to TRBD2. The DNA end lines up better with TRBJ2-7; the J call may be wrong. The CDR3 runs to 17 residues. Germline loops: CDR1 SGHNT, CDR2 YYREEE (reference sequence). CDR3 coding DNA: TGTGCCAGCAGCTTGGAGGGACTAGCGGGAGGGATCGACGAGCAGTACTTC. This translates into CASSLEGLAGGIDEQYF.

This clone was counted a few times. The rearrangement uses TRBV5-1 and TRBJ1-1, with 8 bases aligning to TRBD1. V lost 4 bases to trimming and J lost 1 base; unmatched junction nucleotides: 6. Germline V gene data show CDR1 as SGHRS and CDR2 as YFSETQ. The CDR3 sequence is 15 residues long. CDR3 nucleotides: TGCGCCAGCAGCCCCGGACAGGGTTCGAACACTGAAGCTTTCTTT. Translating it yields CASSPGQGSNTEAFF.

The V gene is TRBV13, the J gene TRBJ2-3; 16 positions agree with TRBD2. J was trimmed by 6 bases and V by 5 bases; bases with no gene match: 8. CDR1 PRHDT and CDR2 FYEKMQ come from the germline V gene (reference sequence). The length of the CDR3 is 17 residues. The CDR3 coding sequence is TGTGCCAGCAGCCAGCCGGGACTAGCGGGAGGGCGCGATACGCAGTATTTT. Residues: CASSQPGLAGGRDTQYF.

Worth noting for this clone: At one of its ends the junction is not consistent with the germline gene, which may arise from a read error. This sample also contains other DNA sequences that code for the same CDR3. The chain has TRBV12-5 and TRBJ2-7; 9 positions agree with TRBD2. This CDR3 has 14 amino acids. Germline CDR1 reads LGHNT; CDR2 reads FRNRAP. The CDR3 DNA is TGCGCTAGTGGTCTGAGCGGGGGGACCTACGAGCAGTACTTC. Translation: CASGLSGGTYEQYF.

The gene calls are TRBV6-7 and TRBJ2-7, with 12 bases aligning to TRBD2. TRBV6-7 is recorded as an ORF, its role being uncertain. The CDR3 covers 20 residues. V was pared by 2 bases and J by 0 bases, with 14 bases of the junction left unmatched. The CDR3 region is CASSYRTIRTSGDNSYEQYF. The CDR3 DNA is TGTGCCAGCAGTTACAGAACAATCCGGACTAGCGGGGACAACTCCTACGAGCAGTACTTC.